This paragraph covers one TCR beta chain sequence. Sequence at one end of the junction differs from germline and may be a read error. In germline, CDR1 is MNHEY, CDR2 SMNVEV (reference sequence). This CDR3 region has 18 residues. This sample was taken from a study of shared clonotypes between healthy human individuals. Measured with immunoSEQ multiplex PCR; TCRdb has only the in-frame clones, and not every one. This table has over 2,000,000 clones, about 93% appearing once. In the naive CD8 group, cells lacked CD45RO and were positively selected for CCR7, so terminally differentiated effector memory CD45RA+ cells were left out.

This receptor was identified in a man between 18 and 35 years old in good health. Some clones in this sample may be carry-over from other donors' samples. Sequences were obtained from naive CD8+ T cells from PBMCs. This rearrangement joins TRBV27 to TRBJ2-7; D gene ambiguous. DNA of the CDR3: TGTGCCAGCAGTGTATCCCGTCCGTATACAACAATCTCCTACGAGCAGTACTTC. Its translation is CASSVSRPYTTISYEQYF.